This T cell receptor beta chain comes out of a study of shared clonotypes between healthy human individuals. Naive CD4+ cells were CD45RA-selected; the remaining cells were memory. This CDR3 spans 15 amino acids. Germline V gene sequence: CDR1 LGHNA, CDR2 YSLEER. Trimming took off 0 bases at V and 7 bases at J, with 15 bases between the two ends. Measured with immunoSEQ multiplex PCR; TCRdb has only the in-frame clones, and not every one. The repertoire holds millions of clones, with about 92% as singletons. Sequences were obtained from naive CD4+ T cells sorted from blood. The subset denotes: CD45RA+ positively selected. The V gene is TRBV4-3, the J gene TRBJ1-2; D not certain. The source is a man aged 18 to 29 in good health. The CDR3 region is CASSQDIQRIGGYTF. The CDR3 DNA reads TGCGCCAGCAGCCAAGATATACAGAGAATAGGTGGCTACACCTTC.